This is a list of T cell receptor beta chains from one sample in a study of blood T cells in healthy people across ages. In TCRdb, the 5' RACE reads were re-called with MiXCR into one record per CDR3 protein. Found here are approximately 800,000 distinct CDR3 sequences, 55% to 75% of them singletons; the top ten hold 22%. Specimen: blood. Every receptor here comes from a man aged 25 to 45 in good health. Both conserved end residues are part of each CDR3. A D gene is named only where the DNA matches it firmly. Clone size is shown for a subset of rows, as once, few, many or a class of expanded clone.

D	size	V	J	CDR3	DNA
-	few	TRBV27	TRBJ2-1	CASSVSAANEQFF	TGTGCCAGCAGTGTATCGGCCGCAAATGAGCAGTTCTTC
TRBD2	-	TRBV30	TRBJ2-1	CAWTSGRYNEQFF	TGTGCCTGGACTAGCGGGAGATACAATGAGCAGTTCTTC
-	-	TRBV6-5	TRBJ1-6	CASSETEYNSPLHF	TGTGCCAGCAGCGAGACAGAGTATAATTCACCCCTCCACTTT
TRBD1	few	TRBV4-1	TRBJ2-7	CASSQLKTGTYEQYF	TGCGCCAGCAGCCAGCTGAAGACAGGGACCTACGAGCAGTACTTC
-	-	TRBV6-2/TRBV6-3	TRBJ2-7	CASSTGTTGSYEQYF	TGTGCCAGCAGTACTGGGACCACAGGGTCCTACGAGCAGTACTTC
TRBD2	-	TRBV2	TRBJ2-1	CASRGGLGRGEQFF	TGTGCCAGTCGGGGGGGCCTGGGCCGTGGCGAGCAGTTCTTC
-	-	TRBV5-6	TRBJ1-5	CASLKGHGEKQPQHF	TGTGCCAGTCTCAAGGGCCACGGGGAGAAACAGCCCCAGCATTTT
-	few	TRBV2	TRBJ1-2	CASSGDGIIYGYTF	TGTGCCAGCAGTGGGGACGGAATAATCTATGGCTACACCTTC
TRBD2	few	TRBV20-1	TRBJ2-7	CSAHRGLVHEQYF	TGCAGTGCTCACCGGGGACTAGTCCACGAGCAGTACTTC
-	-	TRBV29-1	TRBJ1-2	CSVEAFMTGRKGGYTF	TGCAGCGTTGAAGCTTTTATGACAGGCCGGAAGGGGGGCTACACCTTC
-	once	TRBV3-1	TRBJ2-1	CASNGGDSYNEQFF	TGTGCCAGTAACGGTGGGGATTCCTACAATGAGCAGTTCTTC
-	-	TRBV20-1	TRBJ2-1	CSAWEELSSYNEQFF	TGCAGTGCTTGGGAAGAGCTTTCCTCCTACAATGAGCAGTTCTTC
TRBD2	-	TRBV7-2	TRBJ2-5	CASSFGLAGGGETQYF	TGTGCCAGCAGCTTCGGACTAGCGGGGGGAGGGGAGACCCAGTACTTC
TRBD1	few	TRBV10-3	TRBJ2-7	CAISDLGTAQREQYF	TGTGCCATCAGTGACCTTGGGACAGCCCAGAGGGAGCAGTACTTC
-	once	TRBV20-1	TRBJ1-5	CSVGQGRQPQHF	TGCAGTGTGGGGCAGGGGAGGCAGCCCCAGCATTTT
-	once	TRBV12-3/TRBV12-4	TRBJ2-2	CASSHGTFNTGELFF	TGTGCCAGCAGTCATGGGACTTTTAACACCGGGGAGCTGTTTTTT
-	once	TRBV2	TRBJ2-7	CASSVYSSYEQYF	TGTGCCAGCAGTGTGTATAGCTCCTACGAGCAGTACTTC
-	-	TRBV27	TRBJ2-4	CASRPTLAKLAKNIQYF	TGTGCCAGCAGACCTACCCTCGCGAAGCTAGCCAAAAACATTCAGTACTTC
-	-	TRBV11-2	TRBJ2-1	CASSLGGRYGFF	TGTGCCAGCAGCTTAGGAGGCCGGTACGGGTTCTTC
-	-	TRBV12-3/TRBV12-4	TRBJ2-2	CASSFGSVRGTGELFF	TGTGCCAGCAGCTTTGGGAGCGTGAGAGGCACCGGGGAGCTGTTTTTT
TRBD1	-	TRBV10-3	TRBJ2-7	CAISTGQFYEQYF	TGTGCCATCAGTACGGGACAGTTCTACGAGCAGTACTTC
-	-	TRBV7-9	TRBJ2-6	CASSPMVGSSGANVLTF	TGTGCCAGCAGCCCCATGGTGGGAAGCTCTGGGGCCAACGTCCTGACTTTC
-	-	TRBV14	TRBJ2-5	CASSQDWPEETQYF	TGTGCCAGCAGCCAAGATTGGCCAGAGGAGACCCAGTACTTC
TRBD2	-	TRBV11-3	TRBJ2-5	CASPGLAVQETQYF	TGTGCCAGCCCTGGACTAGCGGTACAAGAGACCCAGTACTTC
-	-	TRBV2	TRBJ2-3	CASGRLSNVNTQYF	TGTGCCAGCGGCCGCTTGAGTAATGTGAATACGCAGTATTTT
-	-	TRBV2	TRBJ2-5	CASSGGGQETQYF	TGTGCCAGCAGCGGAGGTGGGCAAGAGACCCAGTACTTC
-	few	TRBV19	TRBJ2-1	CASSIVGSSVAYNEQFF	TGTGCCAGTAGTATAGTGGGATCTAGCGTTGCCTACAATGAGCAGTTCTTC
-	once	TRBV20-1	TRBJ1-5	CSARPNRQGKPQHF	TGCAGTGCCCGCCCTAATCGCCAGGGGAAGCCCCAGCATTTT
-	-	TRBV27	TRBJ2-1	CASSLEGQIGYNEQFF	TGTGCCAGCAGTTTAGAAGGGCAGATAGGCTACAATGAGCAGTTCTTC
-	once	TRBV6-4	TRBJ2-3	CASSDILRGGIDTQYF	TGTGCCAGCAGTGACATTTTACGGGGAGGTATTGATACGCAGTATTTT
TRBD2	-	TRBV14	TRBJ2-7	CASSTRTSGTAYEQYF	TGTGCCAGCAGCACCCGGACTAGCGGGACCGCCTACGAGCAGTACTTC
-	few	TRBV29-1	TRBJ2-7	CSVVAGTGNSYEQYF	TGCAGCGTTGTAGCGGGGACAGGTAATTCCTACGAGCAGTACTTC
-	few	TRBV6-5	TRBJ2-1	CASSYMGEQFF	TGTGCCAGCAGTTATATGGGTGAGCAGTTCTTC
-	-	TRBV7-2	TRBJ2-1	CASSWGTLYNEQFF	TGTGCCAGCAGTTGGGGGACTCTATACAATGAGCAGTTCTTC
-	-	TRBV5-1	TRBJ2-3	CASSLDAAGTTDTQYF	TGCGCCAGCAGCTTGGATGCAGCAGGGACCACAGATACGCAGTATTTT
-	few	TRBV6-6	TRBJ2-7	CASSWRGDTSWDEQYF	TGTGCCAGCAGTTGGAGAGGGGACACCTCCTGGGACGAGCAGTACTTC
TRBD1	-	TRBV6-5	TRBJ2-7	CASRDRGVYEQYF	TGTGCCAGCAGGGACAGGGGAGTCTACGAGCAGTACTTC
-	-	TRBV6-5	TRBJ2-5	CASSQFELDYQETQYF	TGTGCCAGCAGCCAATTTGAGCTGGACTACCAAGAGACCCAGTACTTC
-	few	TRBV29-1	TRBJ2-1	CSVRRETHNEQFF	TGCAGCGTTAGACGGGAGACCCACAATGAGCAGTTCTTC
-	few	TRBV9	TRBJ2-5	CASSARSLETQYF	TGTGCCAGCAGCGCCCGGAGTCTAGAGACCCAGTACTTC
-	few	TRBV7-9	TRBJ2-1	CASSLDQGSQEKFF	TGTGCCAGCAGCTTAGATCAGGGGTCCCAAGAGAAGTTCTTC
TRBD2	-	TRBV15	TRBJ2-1	CATSRDLAGRNEQFF	TGTGCCACCAGCAGAGATCTAGCGGGGCGCAATGAGCAGTTCTTC